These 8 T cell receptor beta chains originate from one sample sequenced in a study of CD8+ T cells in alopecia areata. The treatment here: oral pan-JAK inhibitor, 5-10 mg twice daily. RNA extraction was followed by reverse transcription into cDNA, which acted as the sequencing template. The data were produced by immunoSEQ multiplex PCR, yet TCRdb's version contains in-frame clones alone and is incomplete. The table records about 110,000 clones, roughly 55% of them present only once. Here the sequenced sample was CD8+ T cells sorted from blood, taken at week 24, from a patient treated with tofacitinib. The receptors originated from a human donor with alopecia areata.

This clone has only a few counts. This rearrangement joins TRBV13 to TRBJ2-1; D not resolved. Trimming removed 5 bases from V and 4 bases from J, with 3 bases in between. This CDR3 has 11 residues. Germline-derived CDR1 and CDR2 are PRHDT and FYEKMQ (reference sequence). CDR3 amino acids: CASSVYNEQFF. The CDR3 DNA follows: TGTGCCAGCAGCGTGTACAATGAGCAGTTCTTC.

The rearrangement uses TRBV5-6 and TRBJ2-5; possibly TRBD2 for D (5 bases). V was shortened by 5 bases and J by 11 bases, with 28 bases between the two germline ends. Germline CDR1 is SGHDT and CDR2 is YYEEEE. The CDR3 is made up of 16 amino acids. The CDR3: CASSPAWESELEEQYF. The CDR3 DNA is TGTGCCAGCAGTCCTGCGTGGGAGTCCGAGTTGGAAGAGCAGTACTTC.

DNA of the CDR3: TGTGCCAGCAGTCTGACGGGCCTCGGCGAGCAGTTCTTC. Translating gives CASSLTGLGEQFF. The chain has TRBV5-6 and TRBJ2-1; D remains ambiguous. Per germline, CDR1 SGHDT and CDR2 YYEEEE. The CDR3 has 13 amino acids. The V end was cut by 5 bases, the J end by 10 bases, with 16 bases between.

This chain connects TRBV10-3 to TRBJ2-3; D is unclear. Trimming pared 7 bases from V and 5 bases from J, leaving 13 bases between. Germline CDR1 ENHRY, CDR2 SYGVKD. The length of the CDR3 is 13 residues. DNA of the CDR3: TGTGCCATCACTCGGGTCCTTGAAGATACGCAGTATTTT. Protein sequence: CAITRVLEDTQYF.

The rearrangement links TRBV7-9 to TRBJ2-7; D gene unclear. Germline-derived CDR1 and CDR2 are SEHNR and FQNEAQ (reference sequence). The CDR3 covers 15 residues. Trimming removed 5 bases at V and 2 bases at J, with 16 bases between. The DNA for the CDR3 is TGTGCCAGCAGCCCCGATGGGGATGGGGCCTACGAGCAGTACTTC. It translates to CASSPDGDGAYEQYF.

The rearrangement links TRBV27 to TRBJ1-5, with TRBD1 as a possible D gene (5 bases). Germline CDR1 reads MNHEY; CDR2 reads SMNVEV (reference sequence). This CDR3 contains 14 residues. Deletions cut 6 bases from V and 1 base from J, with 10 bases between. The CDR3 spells CASRIQGSNQPQHF. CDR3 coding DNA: TGTGCCAGCAGGATTCAGGGAAGCAATCAGCCCCAGCATTTT.

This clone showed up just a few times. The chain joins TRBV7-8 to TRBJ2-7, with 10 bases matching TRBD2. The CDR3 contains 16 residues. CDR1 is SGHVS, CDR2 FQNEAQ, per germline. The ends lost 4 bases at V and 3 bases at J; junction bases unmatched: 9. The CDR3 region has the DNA TGTGCCAGCAGCTCCACCTTAGCGGGGGGACACTACGAGCAGTACTTC. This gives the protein CASSSTLAGGHYEQYF.

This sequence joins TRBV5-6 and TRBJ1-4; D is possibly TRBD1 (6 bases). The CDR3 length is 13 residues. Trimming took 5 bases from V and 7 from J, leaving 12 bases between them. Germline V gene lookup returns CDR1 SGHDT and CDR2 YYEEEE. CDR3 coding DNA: TGTGCCAGCAGATGGCAGGGGAGTGAAAAACTGTTTTTT. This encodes CASRWQGSEKLFF. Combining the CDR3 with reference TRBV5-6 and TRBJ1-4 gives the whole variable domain DAGVTQSPTHLIKTRGQQVTLRCSPKSGHDTVSWYQQALGQGPQFIFQYYEEEERQRGNFPDRFSGHQFPNYSSELNVNALLLGDSALYLCASRWQGSEKLFFGSGTQLSVL.